A single sample is the source of the 9 T cell receptor beta chains below, sequenced in a study of cytomegalovirus exposure and HLA in healthy donors (dated by TCRdb to about 2017). Libraries were made using the immunoSEQ multiplex PCR assay. For the multiplex PCR, a mixture combining 60 forward primers for TCR Vbeta segments and 13 reverse primers for TCR Jbeta segments was used. Imported from immuneACCESS, the table was reduced by TCRdb to in-frame sequences with V and J called. These copies leave out some clones; in studies compared against another copy, an unresolved V gene accounts for under half, and the cause of the remainder is not known. A total of around 220,000 clones appear in this sample, nearly 80% of them only once. Clones ranked in the top ten supply about 1.8% of the sample. The material sequenced was PBMCs. These receptors originate from a man between 18 and 35 years old in good health and CMV-seronegative.

V usage is TRBV5-4 and J usage is TRBJ2-2; D is possibly TRBD1 (5 bases). The CDR3 runs to 15 residues. Trimming took 2 bases from V and 5 from J, leaving 13 bases between them. Germline-derived CDR1 and CDR2 are SGHNT and YYREEE (reference sequence). The CDR3 protein is CASSFDGAQTGELFF. The DNA for the CDR3 is TGTGCCAGCAGCTTCGATGGGGCCCAGACCGGGGAGCTGTTTTTT.

The gene calls are TRBV5-8 and TRBJ2-3; 7 bases are a match to TRBD1. The ends lost 4 bases at V and 6 bases at J; junction bases unmatched: 17. Germline V gene data show CDR1 as SGHTS and CDR2 as YDEGEE. The CDR3 is 17 residues long. DNA for the CDR3: TGTGCCAGCAGCCCTATCCGACAGGGCACGTCCACGGATACGCAGTATTTT. This codes for CASSPIRQGTSTDTQYF.

To note about this clone: The junction does not match germline at one end; this may be a read error. J is TRBJ1-2 and V is TRBV7-9; D unresolved. Germline V gene lookup returns CDR1 SEHNR and CDR2 FQNEAQ (reference sequence). CDR3 size: 13 residues. DNA of the CDR3: TGTTCCAGCAGCTTAGTCGCTAACTATGGCTACACCTTC. It translates to CSSSLVANYGYTF. The full variable domain, with the rest looked up from reference TRBV7-9 and TRBJ1-2, is DTGVSQNPRHKITKRGQNVTFRCDPISEHNRLYWYRQTLGQGPEFLTYFQNEAQLEKSRLLSDRFSAERPKGSFSTLEIQRTEQGDSAMYLCSSSLVANYGYTFGSGTRLTVV.

Note on this clone: At one end, the junction sequence differs from germline, possibly due to a read error. The CDR3 reads CASNEGPGGNSPLHF. In DNA, the CDR3 is TGTGCCAGCAATGAAGGGCCAGGTGGGAATTCACCCCTCCACTTT. J is TRBJ1-6 and V is TRBV2; D is unresolved. CDR1 is SNHLY and CDR2 is FYNNEI in the germline V gene. The CDR3 has 15 amino acids.

This clone was seen only a few times. The chain employs TRBV29-1 and TRBJ2-4; D remains unclear. The length of the CDR3 is 13 residues. Trimming stripped 6 bases from V and 0 bases from J, with 9 bases between. The germline CDR1 and CDR2 sequences are SQVTM and ANQGSEA. This CDR3 is CSVVKLAKNIQYF. The CDR3 region has the DNA TGCAGCGTAGTAAAACTAGCCAAAAACATTCAGTACTTC.

This chain uses TRBV5-6 with TRBJ2-1, with 8 bases that match TRBD2. Germline-derived CDR1 and CDR2 are SGHDT and YYEEEE. This CDR3 is built from 15 residues. The ends lost 2 bases at V and 8 bases at J; junction bases unmatched: 9. CDR3 protein: CASSFYGGASDEQFF. The CDR3 region has the DNA TGTGCCAGCAGCTTTTACGGGGGGGCTAGCGATGAGCAGTTCTTC.

The J gene is TRBJ2-3, the V gene TRBV7-2; 7 positions agree with TRBD1. Losses at the gene ends were 5 bases for V and 6 bases for J; bases not matched to a gene: 8. This CDR3 has 14 residues. Looked up from germline, CDR1 is SGHTA and CDR2 is FQGNSA. CDR3 DNA sequence: TGTGCCAGCAGCCCTCGGACAGGATCGGATACGCAGTATTTT. This sequence encodes CASSPRTGSDTQYF.

The chain couples TRBV5-4 to TRBJ2-4; D might be TRBD1 (5 bases). The V gene lost 5 bases and the J gene lost 9 bases, with 15 bases spanning the gap. This CDR3 is 13 amino acids long. The germline CDR1 and CDR2 sequences are SGHNT and YYREEE (reference sequence). This CDR3 is CASSPDSFGIQYF. Written as DNA, the CDR3 is TGTGCCAGCAGTCCCGACAGTTTCGGCATTCAGTACTTC.

This clone was counted between two and nine times. The chain has TRBV7-3 and TRBJ1-1; tentative D call: TRBD1 (6 bases). Per germline, CDR1 SGHTA and CDR2 FQGTGA. The CDR3 extends over 13 amino acids. V dropped 5 bases and J dropped 0 bases, with 7 bases sitting between them. The CDR3 loop reads CASSTGMNTEAFF. The CDR3 DNA reads TGTGCCAGCAGCACAGGGATGAACACTGAAGCTTTCTTT.